The clone carrying this T cell receptor beta chain was picked up a small number of times. Antigen: not known. The data originate from a study of T-cell reconstitution after alpha-beta-depleted transplantation in children. Study-wide results and limits: Alpha-beta T cells about two months after transplant reportedly derived from several hundred expanded graft clones. Some patients' high day-60 TCRbeta diversity was traced to surviving recipient T cells and thymic progenitors. Newly produced T cells mostly accounted for T-cell counts and diversity one year post-transplant.

The CDR3 totals 14 residues. After removal of 8 bases from V and 7 bases from J, the junction contained 8 bases not matched to a gene. The TCRbeta library incorporated unique molecular identifiers. TCRdb passed the PCR reads through MiXCR, listing each CDR3 protein once. The profile shows hundreds of thousands of distinct CDR3 sequences, around 15% of them singletons. This receptor was obtained from a male patient aged 2 to 10 who had a stem cell transplant for acute lymphoblastic leukemia, so the T cells may come from the graft donor. The chain combines TRBV12-3 or TRBV12-4 with TRBJ1-2; 12 bases match TRBD1. The starting material was PBMCs, mostly from graft donor cells, obtained 360 days after TCRalphabeta/CD19-depleted stem cell transplant. The CDR3 bases are TGTGCCAGCGCTGGAGGGACAGGGGGCCTTGGCTACACCTTC. It yields the protein CASAGGTGGLGYTF.